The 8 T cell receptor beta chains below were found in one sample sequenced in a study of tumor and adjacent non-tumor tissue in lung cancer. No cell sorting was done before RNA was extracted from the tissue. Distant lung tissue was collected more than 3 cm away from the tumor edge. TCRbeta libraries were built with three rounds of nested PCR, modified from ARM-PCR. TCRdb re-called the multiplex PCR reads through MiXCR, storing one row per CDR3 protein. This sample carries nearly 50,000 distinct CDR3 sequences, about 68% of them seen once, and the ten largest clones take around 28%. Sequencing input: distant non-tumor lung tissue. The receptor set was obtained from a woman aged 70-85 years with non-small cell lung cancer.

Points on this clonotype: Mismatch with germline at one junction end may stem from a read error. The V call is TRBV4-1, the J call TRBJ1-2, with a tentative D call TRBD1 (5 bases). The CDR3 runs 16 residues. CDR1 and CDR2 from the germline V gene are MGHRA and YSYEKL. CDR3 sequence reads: CTSSQVLAGQNYGYTF. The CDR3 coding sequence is TGCACCAGTAGCCAAGTTCTTGCAGGGCAAAACTATGGCTACACCTTC.

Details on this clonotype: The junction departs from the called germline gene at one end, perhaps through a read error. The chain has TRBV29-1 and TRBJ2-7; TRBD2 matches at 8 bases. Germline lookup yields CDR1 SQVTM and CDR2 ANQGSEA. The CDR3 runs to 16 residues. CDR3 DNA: TGCAGCATTACCCTCGACGGGACTAGTGGGAGGTACGAGCACTACTTC. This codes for CSITLDGTSGRYEHYF.

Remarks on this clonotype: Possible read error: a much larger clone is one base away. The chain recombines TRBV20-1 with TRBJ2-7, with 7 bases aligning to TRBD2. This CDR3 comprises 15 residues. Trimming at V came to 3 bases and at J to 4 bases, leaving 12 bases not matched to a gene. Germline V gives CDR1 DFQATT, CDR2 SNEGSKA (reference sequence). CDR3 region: CSASSTGGGEYEQYF. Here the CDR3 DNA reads TGCAGTGCTAGTTCGACTGGCGGGGGTGAGTACGAGCAGTACTTC.

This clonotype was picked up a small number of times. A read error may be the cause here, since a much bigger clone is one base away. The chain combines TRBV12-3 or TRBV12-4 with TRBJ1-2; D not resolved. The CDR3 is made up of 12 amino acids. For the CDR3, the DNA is TGTGTCAGCAGTCCGGCCCCATACGGCTACACCTTC. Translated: CVSSPAPYGYTF.

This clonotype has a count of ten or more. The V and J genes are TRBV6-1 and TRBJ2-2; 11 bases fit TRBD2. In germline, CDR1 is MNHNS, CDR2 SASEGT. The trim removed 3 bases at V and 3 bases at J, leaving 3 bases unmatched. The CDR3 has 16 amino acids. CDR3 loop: CASSDSGRADTGELFF. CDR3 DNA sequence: TGTGCCAGCAGTGATAGCGGGAGGGCCGACACCGGGGAGCTGTTTTTT.

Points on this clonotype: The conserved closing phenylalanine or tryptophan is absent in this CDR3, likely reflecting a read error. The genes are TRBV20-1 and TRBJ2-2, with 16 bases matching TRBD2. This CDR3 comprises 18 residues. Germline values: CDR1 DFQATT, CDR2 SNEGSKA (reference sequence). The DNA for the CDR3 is TGCAGTGCCCCGGGGGGACTAGCGGGAGGGACGAAGACCGGGGAGCTGTTTTCT. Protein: CSAPGGLAGGTKTGELFS.

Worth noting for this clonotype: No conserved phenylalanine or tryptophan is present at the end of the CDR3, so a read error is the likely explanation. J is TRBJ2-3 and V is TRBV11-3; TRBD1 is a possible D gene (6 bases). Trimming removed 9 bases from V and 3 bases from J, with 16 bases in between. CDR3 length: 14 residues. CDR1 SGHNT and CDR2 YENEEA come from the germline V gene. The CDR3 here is CASCFGQGTDTQYL. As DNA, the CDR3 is TGTGCCAGTTGCTTTGGGCAGGGGACAGATACGCAGTATCTT.

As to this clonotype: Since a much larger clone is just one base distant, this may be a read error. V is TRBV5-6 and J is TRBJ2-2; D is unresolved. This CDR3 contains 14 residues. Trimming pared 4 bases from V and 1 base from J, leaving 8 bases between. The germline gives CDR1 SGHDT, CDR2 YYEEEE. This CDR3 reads CASSLTLNTGELFF. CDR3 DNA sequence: TGTGCCAGCAGCCTTACATTGAACACCGGGGAGCTGTTTTTT.